The sequence of this T cell receptor (beta chain) was determined in a study of a mutant IDH1 vaccine in newly diagnosed glioma. This sample's time point: week 23, last vaccination. It was 300 ug of mutant IDH1 20-mer peptide that made up each vaccine dose, given with topical imiquimod. This table comes from immunoSEQ multiplex PCR, and its TCRdb copy is limited to in-frame clones, with some not included. This sample has tens of thousands of clones, with about three quarters found just once. Notes on this clone: Its antigen is as yet unknown.

Germline lookup yields CDR1 LGHNA and CDR2 YNFKEQ. The CDR3 covers 16 residues. The J segment lost 3 bases and the V segment lost 1 base, leaving 8 bases of the junction unmatched. The TCR originated in a woman in her forties with glioma. Some clones in this sample may be carry-over from other donors' samples. This specimen consisted of PBMCs, obtained from a glioma patient whose treatment included an IDH1 peptide vaccine. This sequence joins TRBV4-2 and TRBJ2-7; 8 bases match TRBD2. CDR3 sequence (DNA): TGTGCCAGCAGCCAAGGTAGCGGGGCGTTGTTCTACGAGCAGTACTTC. Protein sequence: CASSQGSGALFYEQYF.